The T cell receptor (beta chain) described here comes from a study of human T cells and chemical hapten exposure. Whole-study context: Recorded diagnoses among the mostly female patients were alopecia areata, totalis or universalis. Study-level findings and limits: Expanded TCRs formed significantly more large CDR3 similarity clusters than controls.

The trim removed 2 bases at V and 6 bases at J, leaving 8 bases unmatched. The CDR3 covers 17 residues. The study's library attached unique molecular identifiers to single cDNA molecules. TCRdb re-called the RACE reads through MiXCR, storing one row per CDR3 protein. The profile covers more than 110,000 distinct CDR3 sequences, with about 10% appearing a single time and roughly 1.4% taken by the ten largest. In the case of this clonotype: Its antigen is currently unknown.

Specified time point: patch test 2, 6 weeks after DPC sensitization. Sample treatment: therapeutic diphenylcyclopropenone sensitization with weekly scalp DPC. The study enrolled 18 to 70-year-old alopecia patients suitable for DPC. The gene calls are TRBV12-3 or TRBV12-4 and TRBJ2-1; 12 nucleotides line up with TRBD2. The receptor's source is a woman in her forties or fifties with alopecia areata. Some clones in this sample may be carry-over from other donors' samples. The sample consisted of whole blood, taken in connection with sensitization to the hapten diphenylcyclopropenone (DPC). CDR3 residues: CASSLTPLAGGGNEQFF. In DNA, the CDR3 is TGTGCCAGCAGTTTAACCCCGCTAGCGGGAGGGGGCAATGAGCAGTTCTTC.